This T cell receptor (beta chain) was sequenced in a study of Ad26.COV2.S vaccination and SARS-CoV-2 variants (TCRdb year 2021). For the study in its entirety: Donors in the vaccine arm were drawn from COV1001, a multicentre, randomized, double-blind, placebo-controlled phase I-IIa trial testing Ad26.COV2.S in healthy adults. Ad26.COV2.S was given intramuscularly at 5x10^10 or 1x10^11 viral particles, as a single shot or as two shots 56 days apart. TCRbeta repertoire sequencing was used to assess the specificity and breadth of SARS-CoV-2-reactive T cell receptors after Ad26.COV2.S vaccination. A total of 32 samples were included in the TCR-sequenced set, comprising about 20 Ad26.COV2.S vaccine recipients, 5 placebo recipients and 8 SARS-CoV-2 convalescent individuals. Participants in the trial were split at random into five groups of five each, receiving low-dose or high-dose Ad26.COV2.S once or twice, or else placebo on both occasions. Blinding of investigators to trial group allocation was maintained during experiments and outcome assessment.

The immunoSEQ Assay was the method used to sequence TCRbeta CDR3 regions. After extraction, genomic DNA underwent amplification by bias-controlled multiplex PCR, followed by high-throughput sequencing. As for how the authors treated the data: To quantify the absolute abundance of every unique TCRbeta CDR3 region, sequences were collapsed and filtered. Usable DNA was measured by amplifying reference genes present in all nucleated cells, and TCRbeta template counts were normalized to that usable DNA to estimate T cell fraction. Repertoire TCRs were annotated as SARS-CoV-2-specific when V gene, CDR3 amino acid sequence and J gene were exactly matched to a known reactive TCR set. The reference SARS-CoV-2 TCR set was derived from MIRA and filtered for enrichment in COVID-19-positive ImmuneCODE repertoires, a step that removed public or cross-reactive TCRs. Drawing on the MIRA antigens, annotated TCRs were analysed further at the level of specific ORF or position within ORF. Depth was the summed frequency of annotated unique rearrangements, while breadth was defined as annotated unique rearrangements over total unique productive rearrangements. TCR breadth was compared between groups using two-sided Wilcoxon rank-sum tests. The immuneACCESS repertoire file appears here via TCRdb, limited to in-frame rearrangements. These files lack a portion of the clones; in checked studies, under half of the deficit traces to unresolved V genes, and the cause of the others is not known. V, J and clone size derive from that table, while D and trimming were established from the DNA sequence. The sample data list about half a million clones, and about 88% of these were observed just once. 1.7% of the sample is in the top ten clones.

On this clone itself: The target of this receptor is not known. Base qualities were left out, and no much larger clone turns up one base away.

CDR1 and CDR2 were assigned from the germline V gene as SGHRS and YFSETQ. Relative to germline, V is 1 base shorter and J is 2 bases shorter, with 7 bases between their ends. Reading from cysteine to phenylalanine, the CDR3 counts 14 amino acids. Only the CDR3 part of the read is kept: 42 bases, read in frame from the first base. Study-wide conclusions, independent of this receptor: After vaccination, substantial breadth of spike-specific CD8+ and CD4+ T cell responses was reported. Ad26.COV2.S recipients had higher spike-specific TCR breadth than placebo recipients (P = 0.0014). The authors noted that the TCR breadth and depth analyses may have underestimated total T cell responses. Vaccine and placebo recipients had comparable non-spike TCR breadth, which fits with the vaccine containing only spike. The study was not powered to compare responses between vaccine doses or regimens.

Sample treatment or condition, as interpreted from the label and publication: 15 to 20 received Ad26.COV2.S at low or high dose, single or two shots; several received placebo; per-sample allocation not given. For vaccine and placebo recipients, repertoires were sequenced using samples collected on day 63 after the first injection. In Cohort 1b, roughly 26 adults aged 18-55 years were enrolled at a single site in Boston, USA, between 29 July and 7 August 2020. Ad26.COV2.S was a replication-incompetent adenovirus type 26 vector expressing a prefusion-stabilized SARS-CoV-2 spike protein from the original Wuhan strain.

The rearrangement combines TRBV5-1 with TRBJ2-1; the D gene remains uncertain. The TCR comes from a person between 18 and 65 years old who received the Ad26.COV2.S COVID-19 vaccine or a placebo. The sample was peripheral blood, taken in a trial of Ad26.COV2.S vaccine versus placebo. The nucleotides are TGCGCCAGCAGCTTGTCAGGCACCTACAATGAGCAGTTCTTC. Translated, it gives CASSLSGTYNEQFF. When the CDR3 is completed using the reference TRBV5-1 and TRBJ2-1 genes on either side, the full variable domain is KAGVTQTPRYLIKTRGQQVTLSCSPISGHRSVSWYQQTPGQGLQFLFEYFSETQRNKGNFPGRFSGRQFSNSRSEMNVSTLELGDSALYLCASSLSGTYNEQFFGPGTRLTVL.